The 8 T cell receptor beta chains in this list originate from one sample, sequenced in a study of T cell responses to AZD1222 COVID-19 vaccine. TCRdb keeps only in-frame clones here, not all; method: immunoSEQ multiplex PCR. The table has approximately 68,000 clones, around 90% seen once. The input for sequencing was peripheral blood, taken on day 0 of AZD1222 vaccination. The source of these receptors is an adult in good health.

The gene calls are TRBV11-3 and TRBJ2-7, with TRBD1 matching over 9 bases. The CDR3 runs to 14 residues. Germline V gene data show CDR1 as SGHNT and CDR2 as YENEEA. V shed 3 bases and J 3 bases; nucleotides not matched to a gene: 3. CDR3 DNA sequence: TGTGCCAGCAGCTTGGAGACAGGGGGCTACGAGCAGTACTTC. Its translation is CASSLETGGYEQYF. The whole variable domain, remainder taken from reference TRBV11-3 and TRBJ2-7, is EAGVVQSPRYKIIEKKQPVAFWCNPISGHNTLYWYLQNLGQGPELLIRYENEEAVDDSQLPKDRFSAERLKGVDSTLKIQPAELGDSAVYLCASSLETGGYEQYFGPGTRLTVT.

V is TRBV6-6 and J is TRBJ1-6; 9 bases are shared with TRBD1. The germline V gene has CDR1 MNHNY and CDR2 SVGAGI (reference sequence). The CDR3 has 16 amino acids. V shed 2 bases, J shed 10 bases, and the junction held 9 bases outside the gene matches. The CDR3 coding sequence is TGTGCCAGCAGTTACCCCGGGACAGGGACTCGGTCACCCCTCCACTTT. Translation gives CASSYPGTGTRSPLHF.

The rearrangement joins TRBV19 to TRBJ2-3; TRBD2 agrees at 8 bases. Germline trimming cut 7 bases from V and 6 bases from J; bases unmatched to any gene: 0. This CDR3 contains 11 residues. Germline values: CDR1 LNHDA, CDR2 SQIVND (reference sequence). This CDR3 reads CASTGGDTQYF. CDR3 DNA sequence: TGTGCCAGTACGGGAGGGGATACGCAGTATTTT.

The V and J genes are TRBV3-1 (or the pseudogene TRBV3-2) and TRBJ2-1; 13 bases line up with TRBD2. The germline CDR1 and CDR2 sequences are LGHDT and YNNKEL (reference sequence). The CDR3 contains 16 residues. The ends lost 3 bases at V and 9 bases at J; junction bases unmatched: 8. The CDR3 protein is CASSHATSGGASEQFF. CDR3 coding DNA: TGTGCCAGCAGCCATGCAACTAGCGGGGGGGCCTCTGAGCAGTTCTTC.

The J gene is TRBJ2-7, the V gene TRBV28, with D tentatively TRBD2 (5 bases). V lost 7 bases, J lost 1 base, and 14 bases lay in between. The CDR3 totals 14 residues. CDR1 is MDHEN and CDR2 is SYDVKM in the germline V gene. This CDR3 reads CASKEGNLSYEQYF. DNA of the CDR3: TGTGCCAGCAAAGAGGGAAACCTATCCTACGAGCAGTACTTC.

In this sample, this clone turned up once. The chain has TRBV21-1 and TRBJ2-7; the table's D gene call, TRBD2, was not cross checked with the DNA. TRBV21-1 is reported as a pseudogene. The CDR3 covers 15 residues. The DNA for the CDR3 is TGTGCCAGCAGCAAAGATAGAGAAAATGTTTACGAGCAGTACTTC. Amino acids: CASSKDRENVYEQYF.

The genes are TRBV11-3 and TRBJ2-5; D is undetermined. Germline V lookup: CDR1 SGHNT, CDR2 YENEEA. The CDR3 is 13 residues long. Trimming removed 1 base at V and 4 bases at J, with 7 bases between. The CDR3 sequence is CASSLVSGETQYF. CDR3 nucleotides: TGTGCCAGCAGCTTAGTTTCCGGAGAGACCCAGTACTTC.

V is TRBV4-3 and J is TRBJ2-7; the match to TRBD2 covers 10 bases. The CDR3 runs to 16 residues. In germline, CDR1 is LGHNA, CDR2 YSLEER. Trimming at V came to 3 bases and at J to 7 bases, leaving 12 bases not matched to a gene. The CDR3 sequence: CASSQTSGGSGGEQYF. CDR3 in DNA: TGCGCCAGCAGCCAGACTTCCGGCGGTAGCGGGGGGGAGCAGTACTTC.